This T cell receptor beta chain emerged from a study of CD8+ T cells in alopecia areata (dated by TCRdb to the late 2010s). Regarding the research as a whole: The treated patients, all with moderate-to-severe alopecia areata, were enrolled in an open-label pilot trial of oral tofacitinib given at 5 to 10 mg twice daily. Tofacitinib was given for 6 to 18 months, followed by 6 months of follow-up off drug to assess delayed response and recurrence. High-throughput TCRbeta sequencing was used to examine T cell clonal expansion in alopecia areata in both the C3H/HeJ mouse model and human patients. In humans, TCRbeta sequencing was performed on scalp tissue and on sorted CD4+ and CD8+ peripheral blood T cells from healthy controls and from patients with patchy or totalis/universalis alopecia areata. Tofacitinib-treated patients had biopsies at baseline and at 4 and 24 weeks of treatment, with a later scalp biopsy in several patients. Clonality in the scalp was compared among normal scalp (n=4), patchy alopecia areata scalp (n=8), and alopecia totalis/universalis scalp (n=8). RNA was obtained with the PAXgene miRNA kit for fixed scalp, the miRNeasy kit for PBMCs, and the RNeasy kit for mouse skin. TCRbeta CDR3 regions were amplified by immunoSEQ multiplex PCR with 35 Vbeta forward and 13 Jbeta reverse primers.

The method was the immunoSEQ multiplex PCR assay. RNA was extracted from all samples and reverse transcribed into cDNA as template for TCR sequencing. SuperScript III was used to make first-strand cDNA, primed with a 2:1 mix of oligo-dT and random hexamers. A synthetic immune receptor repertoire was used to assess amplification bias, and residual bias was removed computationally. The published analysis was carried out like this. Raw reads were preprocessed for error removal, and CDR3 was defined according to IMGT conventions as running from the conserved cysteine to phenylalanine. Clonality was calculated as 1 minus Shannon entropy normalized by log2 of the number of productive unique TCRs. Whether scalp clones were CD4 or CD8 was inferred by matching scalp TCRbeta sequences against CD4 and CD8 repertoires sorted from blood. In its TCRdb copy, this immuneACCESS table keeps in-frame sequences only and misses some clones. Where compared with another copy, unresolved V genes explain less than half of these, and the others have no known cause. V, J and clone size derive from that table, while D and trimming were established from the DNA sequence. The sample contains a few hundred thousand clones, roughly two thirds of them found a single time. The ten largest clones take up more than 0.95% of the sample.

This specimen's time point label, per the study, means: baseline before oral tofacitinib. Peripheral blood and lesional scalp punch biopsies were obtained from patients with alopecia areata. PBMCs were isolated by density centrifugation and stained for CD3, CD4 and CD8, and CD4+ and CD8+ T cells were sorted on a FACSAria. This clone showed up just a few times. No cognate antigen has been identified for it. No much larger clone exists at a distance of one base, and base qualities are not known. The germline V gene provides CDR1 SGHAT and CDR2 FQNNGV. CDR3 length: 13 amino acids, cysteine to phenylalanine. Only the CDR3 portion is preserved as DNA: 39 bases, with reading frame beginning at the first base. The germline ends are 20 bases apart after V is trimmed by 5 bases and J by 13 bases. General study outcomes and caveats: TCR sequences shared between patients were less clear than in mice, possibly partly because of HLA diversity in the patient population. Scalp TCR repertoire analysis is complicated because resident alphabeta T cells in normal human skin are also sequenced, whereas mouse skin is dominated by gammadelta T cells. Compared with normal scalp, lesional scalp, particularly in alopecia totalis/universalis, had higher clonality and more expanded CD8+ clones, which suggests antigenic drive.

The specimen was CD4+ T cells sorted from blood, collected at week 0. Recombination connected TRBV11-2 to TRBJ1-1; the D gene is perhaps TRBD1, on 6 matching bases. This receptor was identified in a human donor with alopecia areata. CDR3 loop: CASSQGTRQDGFF. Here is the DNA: TGTGCCAGCAGCCAGGGGACTAGACAGGACGGTTTCTTT.